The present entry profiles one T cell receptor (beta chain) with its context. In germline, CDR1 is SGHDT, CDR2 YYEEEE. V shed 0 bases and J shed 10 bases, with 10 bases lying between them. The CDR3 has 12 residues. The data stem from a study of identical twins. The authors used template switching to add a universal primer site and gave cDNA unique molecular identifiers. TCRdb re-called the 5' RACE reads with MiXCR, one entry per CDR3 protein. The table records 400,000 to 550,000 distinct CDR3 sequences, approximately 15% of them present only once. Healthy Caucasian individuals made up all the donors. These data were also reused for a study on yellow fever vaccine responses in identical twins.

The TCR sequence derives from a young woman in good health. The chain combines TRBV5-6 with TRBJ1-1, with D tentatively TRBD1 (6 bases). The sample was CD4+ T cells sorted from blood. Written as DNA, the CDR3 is TGTGCCAGCAGCTTGGAAGGGGGTGGAGCTTTCTTT. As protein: CASSLEGGGAFF.